These 29 T cell receptor beta chains came from one sample sequenced in a study of OX40 agonist ivuxolimab in advanced cancers. Sequencing was performed with immunoSEQ multiplex PCR; in TCRdb, only in-frame clones are kept and a portion is missing. The data contain 70,000 to 90,000 clones, approximately 80% of them singletons. Sequencing was performed on CD4+ or CD8+ T cells sorted from blood, taken in a trial of the OX40 agonist ivuxolimab. Source of these receptors: an adult with an advanced solid tumor such as melanoma, head and neck, liver or kidney cancer.

V is TRBV7-8 and J is TRBJ1-5; possibly TRBD1 for D (6 bases). The CDR3 spans 15 residues. V lost 4 bases, J lost 2 bases, and 12 bases lay in between. Germline CDR1 SGHVS, CDR2 FQNEAQ. The CDR3 DNA reads TGTGCCAGCAGCTCGCTGACAGGCGGCAATCAGCCCCAGCATTTT. It codes for CASSSLTGGNQPQHF.

The gene calls are TRBV5-1 and TRBJ2-1, with D maybe TRBD1 (6 bases). V dropped 4 bases and J dropped 8 bases, with 13 bases sitting between them. The CDR3 loop spans 13 amino acids. The germline V gene has CDR1 SGHRS and CDR2 YFSETQ. For the CDR3, the DNA is TGCGCCAGCAGCCTAACAGGGATCCATGAGCAGTTCTTC. It encodes CASSLTGIHEQFF.

V gene TRBV2 combines with J gene TRBJ2-3; no reliable D call. Trimming left V 1 base short and J 3 bases short, with 14 bases between. CDR1 SNHLY and CDR2 FYNNEI come from the germline V gene. This CDR3 is 16 amino acids long. The CDR3 reads CASSEGATQPTDTQYF. For the CDR3, the DNA is TGTGCCAGCAGTGAAGGGGCCACTCAGCCGACAGATACGCAGTATTTT.

The chain links TRBV7-9 to TRBJ2-7; 8 nucleotides align to TRBD2. The CDR3 totals 14 residues. CDR1 and CDR2 from the germline V gene are SEHNR and FQNEAQ (reference sequence). J gave up 7 bases and V 4 bases, and 9 bases lay outside the gene matches. The DNA for the CDR3 is TGTGCCAGCAGCTCAAACGAAGCGGGAGAGGAGCAGTACTTC. This codes for CASSSNEAGEEQYF.

The V call is TRBV6-6, the J call TRBJ2-1; maybe TRBD2 (6 bases). The CDR3 length is 16 residues. CDR1 MNHNY and CDR2 SVGAGI come from the germline V gene (reference sequence). Trimming took 5 bases from V and 0 from J, leaving 14 bases between them. CDR3 in DNA: TGTGCCAGCAGTCCCGGGACTTCGAGCTCCTACAATGAGCAGTTCTTC. It encodes CASSPGTSSSYNEQFF.

The rearrangement joins TRBV11-3 to TRBJ2-5; TRBD1 or TRBD2 may be the D gene (6 bases each). This CDR3 contains 13 residues. The V end lost 5 bases, the J end lost 5 bases, and 12 bases lay between the germline ends. From germline, CDR1 is SGHNT and CDR2 YENEEA. The CDR3 region has the DNA TGTGCCAGCAGCCCCGGGGGCATTGAGACCCAGTACTTC. Its protein is CASSPGGIETQYF.

There are a few counts of this clone. The chain has TRBV28 and TRBJ1-2; D is unclear. Trimming shortened V by 3 bases and J by 4 bases, and 9 bases separated the two germline ends. The CDR3 is made up of 13 amino acids. Germline V gene sequence: CDR1 MDHEN, CDR2 SYDVKM. The CDR3 coding sequence is TGTGCCAGCAGTTTTCAGAACGTCTATGGCTACACCTTC. This sequence encodes CASSFQNVYGYTF.

CDR3: CASSLQGAYEQYF. The DNA for the CDR3 is TGTGCCAGCAGTTTGCAGGGGGCCTACGAGCAGTACTTC. This rearrangement joins TRBV27 to TRBJ2-7; 7 bases map to TRBD1. With V trimmed by 3 bases and J by 2 bases, 1 base remained unmatched. CDR1 is MNHEY, CDR2 SMNVEV, per germline (reference sequence). The CDR3 is 13 amino acids.

This clone was picked up one time. This sequence joins TRBV28 and TRBJ1-2; 8 bases are a match to TRBD1. Unmatched junction bases numbered 8, after V lost 11 bases and J lost 3 bases. The germline V gene encodes CDR1 MDHEN and CDR2 SYDVKM. The CDR3 runs 13 residues. CDR3: CAGKLTGDYGYTF. DNA for the CDR3: TGTGCCGGCAAATTGACAGGGGACTATGGCTACACCTTC.

The V and J genes are TRBV9 and TRBJ1-1; TRBD1 might be the D (6 bases). CDR1 and CDR2 from the germline V gene are SGDLS and YYNGEE. Trimming removed 3 bases at V and 6 bases at J, with 15 bases between. The CDR3 has 14 residues. The CDR3 DNA follows: TGTGCCAGCAGCGCCGGACAGAGAATATCTGAAGCTTTCTTT. It codes for CASSAGQRISEAFF.

This chain uses TRBV4-2 with TRBJ1-5, with no clear D. With 0 bases removed from V and 9 bases from J, the gap between germline ends came to 9 bases. The germline V gene encodes CDR1 LGHNA and CDR2 YNFKEQ. CDR3 size: 13 residues. The CDR3 DNA is TGTGCCAGCAGCCAAGATCGGGAGAGGCCCCAGCATTTT. Its protein is CASSQDRERPQHF.

This clone was counted between two and nine times. This chain joins TRBV7-8 and TRBJ1-5, with D unclear. Per germline, CDR1 SGHVS and CDR2 FQNEAQ. CDR3 size: 13 residues. V was clipped by 5 bases and J by 11 bases, with 16 bases between them. DNA of the CDR3: TGTGCCAGCAGCGACCGGGCCCAAGGATCCCAGCATTTT. Encoded protein: CASSDRAQGSQHF.

As concerns this clone: The same CDR3 also results from other DNA sequences found in this sample. The chain links TRBV6-1 to TRBJ1-6; tentative D call: TRBD1 (6 bases). The germline CDR1 and CDR2 sequences are MNHNS and SASEGT. This CDR3 is built from 16 residues. Trimming shortened V by 1 base and J by 8 bases, and 15 bases separated the two germline ends. CDR3 region: CASSEGSTGGHSPLHF. CDR3 sequence (DNA): TGTGCCAGCAGTGAAGGGTCGACAGGCGGGCATTCACCCCTCCACTTT.

J is TRBJ2-5 and V is TRBV5-6; a possible D gene is TRBD1 (7 bases). The J call may not be correct, given that the DNA end is closer to TRBJ2-7. Per germline, CDR1 SGHDT and CDR2 YYEEEE. The CDR3 contains 15 residues. Written as DNA, the CDR3 is TGTGCCAGCAGCTTGTTAGGCAGGGGGGTTTACGAGCAGTACTTC. Encoded protein: CASSLLGRGVYEQYF.

The V call is TRBV18, the J call TRBJ2-2; no reliable D call. The CDR3 sequence is 13 residues long. V lost 3 bases, J lost 5 bases, and 7 bases lay in between. The V gene's germline CDR1 is KGHSH and CDR2 LQKENI. The CDR3 loop reads CASSPGPTGELFF. The CDR3 region has the DNA TGTGCCAGCTCACCCGGCCCAACCGGGGAGCTGTTTTTT.

This sequence joins TRBV5-1 and TRBJ2-2, with D possibly TRBD1 on 6 matching bases. Germline CDR1 and CDR2: SGHRS and YFSETQ. With 0 bases removed from V and 6 bases from J, the gap between germline ends came to 9 bases. CDR3 length: 14 amino acids. The CDR3 sequence: CASSLEGGAGELFF. The CDR3 coding sequence is TGCGCCAGCAGCTTGGAAGGGGGAGCCGGGGAGCTGTTTTTT.

V and J are TRBV4-3 and TRBJ1-6; perhaps TRBD1 as D (5 bases). CDR1 is LGHNA, CDR2 YSLEER, per germline. V lost 4 bases and J lost 7, with 14 bases in between. This CDR3 comprises 15 residues. CDR3 sequence reads: CASSLTGPRNSPLHF. CDR3 in DNA: TGCGCCAGCAGCCTTACGGGGCCCCGAAATTCACCCCTCCACTTT.

This chain links TRBV5-6 with TRBJ2-1; D possibly corresponds to TRBD2 (5 bases). Trimming took 7 bases from V and 7 from J, leaving 30 bases between them. This CDR3 is built from 18 residues. Germline assignment: CDR1 SGHDT and CDR2 YYEEEE. The CDR3 is CASPQLPPTVGRGNEQFF. CDR3 nucleotides: TGTGCCAGCCCCCAGCTTCCGCCAACTGTGGGAAGAGGGAATGAGCAGTTCTTC.

The rearrangement uses TRBV4-2 and TRBJ2-5; TRBD1 agrees at 9 bases. V shed 5 bases, J shed 3 bases, and the junction held 4 bases outside the gene matches. CDR1 and CDR2 from the germline V gene are LGHNA and YNFKEQ. The CDR3 sequence is 14 residues long. The CDR3 DNA is TGTGCCAGCAGCGCGGGACAGGGCGAAGAGACCCAGTACTTC. This translates into CASSAGQGEETQYF.

In its sample, this clone was seen once. J is TRBJ1-2 and V is TRBV29-1, with TRBD1 as a possible D gene (5 bases). Trimming shortened V by 3 bases and J by 7 bases, and 9 bases separated the two germline ends. The germline gives CDR1 SQVTM, CDR2 ANQGSEA. This CDR3 is built from 11 residues. The DNA for the CDR3 is TGCAGCGTTGATACAGGCGGTGGCTACACCTTC. This codes for CSVDTGGGYTF.

In this sample, this clone turned up once. V gene TRBV6-6 combines with J gene TRBJ1-1, with 7 bases fitting TRBD1. Losses at the gene ends were 7 bases for V and 1 base for J; bases not matched to a gene: 3. The CDR3 consists of 13 residues. CDR1 is MNHNY, CDR2 SVGAGI, per germline (reference sequence). The CDR3 DNA reads as TGTGCCAGCATCCAGGGGGAGAACACTGAAGCTTTCTTT. This encodes CASIQGENTEAFF.

This clone was seen only once. DNA for the CDR3: TGTGCCAGCTCACCAAATGGCGCAGGGGGCGAAGATACGCAGTATTTT. Its translation: CASSPNGAGGEDTQYF. This chain connects TRBV18 to TRBJ2-3; 8 bases line up with TRBD1. Trimming at V came to 2 bases and at J to 5 bases, leaving 9 bases not matched to a gene. There are 16 residues in the CDR3. Germline loops: CDR1 KGHSH, CDR2 LQKENI.

The CDR3 DNA sequence: TGTGCCAGCTTGGGGGACAGGGAAAGAAGGACTGAAGCTTTCTTT. Protein: CASLGDRERRTEAFF. This chain uses TRBV7-8 with TRBJ1-1; 9 positions match TRBD1. The CDR3 is made up of 15 amino acids. The V and J ends lost 8 bases and 5 bases, in that order; junction bases with no gene match: 12. Germline-derived CDR1 and CDR2 are SGHVS and FQNEAQ.

In its sample, this clone was seen a few times. The chain couples TRBV5-6 to TRBJ1-1; 9 bases fit TRBD1. V lost 3 bases, J lost 0 bases, and 0 bases stayed unmatched. Germline-derived CDR1 and CDR2 are SGHDT and YYEEEE. CDR3 size: 14 residues. The CDR3 region has the DNA TGTGCCAGCAGCTGGGACAGGGTGAACACTGAAGCTTTCTTT. Translating gives CASSWDRVNTEAFF.

The chain recombines TRBV19 with TRBJ1-2, with 9 nucleotides matching TRBD1. The CDR3 covers 14 residues. The V segment lost 3 bases and the J segment 5 bases; nucleotides outside the gene matches: 4. Per germline, CDR1 LNHDA and CDR2 SQIVND (reference sequence). The CDR3, as DNA: TGTGCCAGTAGTATCGACAGGGGGTCTTATGGCTACACCTTC. This sequence encodes CASSIDRGSYGYTF.

V usage is TRBV4-3 and J usage is TRBJ1-1; 7 nucleotides line up with TRBD1. CDR1 is LGHNA, CDR2 YSLEER, per germline. This CDR3 is 15 amino acids long. V was clipped by 1 base and J by 6 bases; unmatched bases: 8. The CDR3 DNA sequence: TGCGCCAGCAGCCAAGCCTCAACAGGGGTAGCTGAAGCTTTCTTT. Translating it yields CASSQASTGVAEAFF.

CDR3 sequence: CASSYSGDHPTDTQYF. For the CDR3, the DNA is TGTGCCAGCAGTTACAGCGGCGACCACCCCACAGATACGCAGTATTTT. The chain employs TRBV6-5 and TRBJ2-3, with TRBD2 as a possible D gene (5 bases). This CDR3 has 16 residues. CDR1 is MNHEY and CDR2 is SVGAGI in the germline V gene. V was pared by 2 bases and J by 2 bases, with 14 bases between.

J is TRBJ1-6 and V is TRBV12-5; no clear D gene. The V end lost 1 base, the J end lost 8 bases, and 3 bases lay between the germline ends. The CDR3 extends over 12 amino acids. CDR1 is LGHNT, CDR2 FRNRAP, per germline. CDR3 region: CASGLDDSPLHF. The CDR3 region has the DNA TGTGCTAGTGGTTTGGACGATTCACCCCTCCACTTT.

As concerns this clone: A junction boundary mismatches the germline segment, possibly from a read error. J is TRBJ2-3 and V is TRBV7-7; the D is unclear. The CDR3 sequence is 13 residues long. Germline-derived CDR1 and CDR2 are SSHAT and FNYEAQ (reference sequence). The DNA of the CDR3 is TGTGCTAGCAGCTCCGGTTACACAGATACGCAGTATTTT. It yields the protein CASSSGYTDTQYF.